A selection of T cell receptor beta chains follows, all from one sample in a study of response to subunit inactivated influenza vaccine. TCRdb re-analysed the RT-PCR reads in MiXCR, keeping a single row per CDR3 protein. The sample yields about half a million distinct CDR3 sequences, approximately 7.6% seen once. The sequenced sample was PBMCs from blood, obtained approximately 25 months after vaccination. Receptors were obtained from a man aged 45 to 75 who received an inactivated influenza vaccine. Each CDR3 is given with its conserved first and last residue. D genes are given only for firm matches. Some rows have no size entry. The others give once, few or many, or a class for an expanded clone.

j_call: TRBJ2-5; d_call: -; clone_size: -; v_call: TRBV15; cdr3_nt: TGTGCCACCAGCAGCTACAGGGTTGTGACCCAGTACTTC; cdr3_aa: CATSSYRVVTQYF
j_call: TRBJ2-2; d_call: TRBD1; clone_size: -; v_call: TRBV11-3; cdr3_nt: TGTGCCAGCAGTAGGACAGGAGTTTCCGGGGAGCTGTTTTTT; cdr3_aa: CASSRTGVSGELFF
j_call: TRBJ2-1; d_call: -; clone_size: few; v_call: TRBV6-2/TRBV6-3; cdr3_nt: TGTGCCAGCAGTTACGGGACAAAAAGCGGTGAGCAGTTCTTC; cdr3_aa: CASSYGTKSGEQFF
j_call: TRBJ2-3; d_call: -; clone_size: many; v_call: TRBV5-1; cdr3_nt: TGCGCCAGCAGCTTGGACGGGACCAACCCGGGCACAGATACGCAGTATTTT; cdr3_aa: CASSLDGTNPGTDTQYF
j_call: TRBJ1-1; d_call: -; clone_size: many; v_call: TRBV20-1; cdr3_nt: TGCAGTGCTCGACGGCTTTTTACAGGGTTGGAGAACACTGAAGCTTTCTTT; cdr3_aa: CSARRLFTGLENTEAFF
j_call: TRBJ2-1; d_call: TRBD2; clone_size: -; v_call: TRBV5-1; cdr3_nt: TGCGCCAGCAGCTCGAGGCTAATACTAGCGAAAAAAACCTACAATGAGCAGTTCTTC; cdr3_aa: CASSSRLILAKKTYNEQFF
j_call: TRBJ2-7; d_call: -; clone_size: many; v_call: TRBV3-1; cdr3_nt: TGTGCCAGCAGCCAAATCATAGGGTACGAGCAGTACTTC; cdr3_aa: CASSQIIGYEQYF
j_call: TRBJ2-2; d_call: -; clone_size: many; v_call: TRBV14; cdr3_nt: TGTGCCAGCAGCCGGAACAGGGCTAGCGGGGAGCTGTTTTTT; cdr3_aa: CASSRNRASGELFF
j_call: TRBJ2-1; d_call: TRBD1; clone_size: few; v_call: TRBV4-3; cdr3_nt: TGCGCCAGCAGCCTACAACCGGGACAGGGGGCGGATGAGCAGTTCTTC; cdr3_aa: CASSLQPGQGADEQFF
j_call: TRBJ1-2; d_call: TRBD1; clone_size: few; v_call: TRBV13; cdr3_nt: TGTGCCAGCAGCATCCGGGACAGGGTTTCCTTTGACTATGGCTACACCTTC; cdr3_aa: CASSIRDRVSFDYGYTF
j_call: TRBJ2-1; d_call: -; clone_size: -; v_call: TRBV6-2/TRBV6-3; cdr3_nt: TGTGCCAGCAGAAAGACGGCCTGGGTCTACAATGAGCAGTTCTTC; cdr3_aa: CASRKTAWVYNEQFF
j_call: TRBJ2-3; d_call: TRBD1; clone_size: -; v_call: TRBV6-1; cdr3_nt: TGTGCCAGCCGCTCCCGGGACAGGGGGTCCACAGATACGCAGTATTTT; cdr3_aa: CASRSRDRGSTDTQYF
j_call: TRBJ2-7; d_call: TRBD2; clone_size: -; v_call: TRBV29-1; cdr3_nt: TGCAGCGTCCAAGGACGGCCTAGCGGGGGGGCCACACGCGAGCAGTACTTC; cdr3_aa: CSVQGRPSGGATREQYF
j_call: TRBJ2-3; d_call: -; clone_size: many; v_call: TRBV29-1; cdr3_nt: TGCAGCGTTGAAAACGTGGCTTCTTACACAGATACGCAGTATTTT; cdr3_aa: CSVENVASYTDTQYF
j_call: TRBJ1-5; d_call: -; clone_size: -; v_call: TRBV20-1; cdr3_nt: TGCAGTGCAACGGACCCAATCAATAGCAATCAGCCCCAGCATTTT; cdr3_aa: CSATDPINSNQPQHF
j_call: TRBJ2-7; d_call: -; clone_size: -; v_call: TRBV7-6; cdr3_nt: TGTGCCAGCAGCTTACGGGGCAGCGCCTACGAGCAGTACTTC; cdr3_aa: CASSLRGSAYEQYF
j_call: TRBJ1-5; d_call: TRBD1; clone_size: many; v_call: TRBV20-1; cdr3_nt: TGCAGTGCTGAAGGGACAGCATATAGCAATCAGCCCCAGCATTTT; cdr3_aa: CSAEGTAYSNQPQHF
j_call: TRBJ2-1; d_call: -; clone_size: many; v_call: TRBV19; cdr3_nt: TGTGCCAGTAGTATCTGGCTAGCTCGGAACAACAATGAGCAGTTCTTC; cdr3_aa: CASSIWLARNNNEQFF
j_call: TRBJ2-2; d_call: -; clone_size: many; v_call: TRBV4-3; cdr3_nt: TGCGCCAGCAGCCAAGGTGGCCTAGGGGGCACCGGGGAGCTGTTTTTT; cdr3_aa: CASSQGGLGGTGELFF
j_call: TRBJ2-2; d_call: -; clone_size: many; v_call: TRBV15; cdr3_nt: TGTGCCACCAGCAGAGATCTACGCGGTCTAGCCAGGGAGCTGTTTTTT; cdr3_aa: CATSRDLRGLARELFF
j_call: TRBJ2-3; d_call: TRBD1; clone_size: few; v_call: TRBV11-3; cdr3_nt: TGTGCCAGCAGCCGTGGGACAGTGGACACAGATACGCAGTATTTT; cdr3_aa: CASSRGTVDTDTQYF
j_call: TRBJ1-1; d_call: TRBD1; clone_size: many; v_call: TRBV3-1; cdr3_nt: TGTGCCAGCACTGGACAGGGCTCTATGAACACTGAAGCTTTCTTT; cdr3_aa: CASTGQGSMNTEAFF
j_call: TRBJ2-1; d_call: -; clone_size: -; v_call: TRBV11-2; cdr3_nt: TGTGCCAGCAGCCCCGCGACCTTCCTCCCCTCCTACAATGAGCAGTTCTTC; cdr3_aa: CASSPATFLPSYNEQFF
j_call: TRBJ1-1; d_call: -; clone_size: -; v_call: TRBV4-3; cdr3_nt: TGCGCCAGCAGCCAAGAGGCGGCGGGCACTGAAGCTTTCTTT; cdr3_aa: CASSQEAAGTEAFF
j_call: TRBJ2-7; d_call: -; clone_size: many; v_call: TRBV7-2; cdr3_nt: TGTGCCAGCAGCTTAGGCGTGGAGTACGAGCAGTACTTC; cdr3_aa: CASSLGVEYEQYF
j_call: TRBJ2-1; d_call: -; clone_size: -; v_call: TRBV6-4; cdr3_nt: TGTGCCAGCAGTGACTCCGGGGTTAGCAGGGAGCAGTTCTTC; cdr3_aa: CASSDSGVSREQFF
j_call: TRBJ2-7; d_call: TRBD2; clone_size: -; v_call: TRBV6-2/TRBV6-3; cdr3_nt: TGTGCCAGCAGACCCCCTGCGGGGACTACCTACGAGCAGTACTTC; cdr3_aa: CASRPPAGTTYEQYF
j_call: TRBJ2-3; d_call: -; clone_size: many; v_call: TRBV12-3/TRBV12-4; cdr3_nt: TGTGCCAGCAGTTTGGTAGGGGATGGGTCAGATACGCAGTATTTT; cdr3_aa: CASSLVGDGSDTQYF
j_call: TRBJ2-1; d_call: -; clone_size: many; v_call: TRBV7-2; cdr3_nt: TGTGCCAGCAGCCCGAGGCGGGAAATCGATGAGCAGTTCTTC; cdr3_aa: CASSPRREIDEQFF
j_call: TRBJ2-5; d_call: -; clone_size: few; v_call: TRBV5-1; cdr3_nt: TGCGCCAGCAGCTTGGCTGGGAGACAGACCCAGTACTTC; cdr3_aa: CASSLAGRQTQYF
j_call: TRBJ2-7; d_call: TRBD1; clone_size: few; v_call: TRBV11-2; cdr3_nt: TGTGCCAGCAGCTTAGCTGGGACAGGGACCACTTACGAGCAGTACTTC; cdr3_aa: CASSLAGTGTTYEQYF
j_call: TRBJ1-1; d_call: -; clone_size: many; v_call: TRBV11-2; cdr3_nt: TGTGCCAGCAGCTTAGTCGGCAGGGCTAGTCAATACACTGAAGCTTTCTTT; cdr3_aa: CASSLVGRASQYTEAFF
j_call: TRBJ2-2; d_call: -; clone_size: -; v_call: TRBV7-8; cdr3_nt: TGTGCCAGCAGCATGCGATGGGGGATAAAAGGGAACCGGGAGCTGTTTTTT; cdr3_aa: CASSMRWGIKGNRELFF
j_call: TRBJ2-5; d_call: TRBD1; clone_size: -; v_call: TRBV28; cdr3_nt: TGTGCCAGCCTCACTGGGACAGGGATACAGACCCAGTACTTC; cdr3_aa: CASLTGTGIQTQYF
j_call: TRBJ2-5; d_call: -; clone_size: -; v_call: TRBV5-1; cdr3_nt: TGCGCCAGCAGCTTGGCCTCACAGACAAGGGCCGAGACCCAGTACTTC; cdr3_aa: CASSLASQTRAETQYF
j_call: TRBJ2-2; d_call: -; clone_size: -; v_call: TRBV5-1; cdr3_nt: TGCGCCAGCATCGAGTACGGGACCACCGGGGAGCTGTTTTTT; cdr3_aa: CASIEYGTTGELFF
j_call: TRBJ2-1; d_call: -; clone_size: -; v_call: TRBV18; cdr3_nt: TGTGCCAGCTCACCGTTTGACAGGCAAACCTACAATGAGCAGTTCTTC; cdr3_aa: CASSPFDRQTYNEQFF
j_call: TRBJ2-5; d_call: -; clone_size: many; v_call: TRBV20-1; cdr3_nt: TGCAGTGCTGCTAAGGGTGGGCCCAAAGAGACCCAGTACTTC; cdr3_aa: CSAAKGGPKETQYF
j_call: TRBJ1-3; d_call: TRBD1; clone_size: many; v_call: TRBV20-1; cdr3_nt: TGCAGTGCTAGAAACCACGACAGGGCGGCTGGAAACACCATATATTTT; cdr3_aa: CSARNHDRAAGNTIYF